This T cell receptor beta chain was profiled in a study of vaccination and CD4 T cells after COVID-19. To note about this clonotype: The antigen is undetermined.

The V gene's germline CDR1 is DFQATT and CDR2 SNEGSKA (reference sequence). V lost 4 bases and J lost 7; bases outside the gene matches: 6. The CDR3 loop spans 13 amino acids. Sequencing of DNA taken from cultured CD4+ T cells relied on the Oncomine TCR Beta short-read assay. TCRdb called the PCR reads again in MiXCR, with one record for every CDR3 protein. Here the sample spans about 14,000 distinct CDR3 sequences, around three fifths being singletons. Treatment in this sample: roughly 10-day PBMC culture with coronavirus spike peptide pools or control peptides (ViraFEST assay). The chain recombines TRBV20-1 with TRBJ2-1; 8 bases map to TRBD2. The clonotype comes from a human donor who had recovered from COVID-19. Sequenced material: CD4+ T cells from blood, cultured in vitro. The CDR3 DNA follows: TGCAGTGCTACCGGGACTAGGGGTAATGAGCAGTTCTTC. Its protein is CSATGTRGNEQFF.